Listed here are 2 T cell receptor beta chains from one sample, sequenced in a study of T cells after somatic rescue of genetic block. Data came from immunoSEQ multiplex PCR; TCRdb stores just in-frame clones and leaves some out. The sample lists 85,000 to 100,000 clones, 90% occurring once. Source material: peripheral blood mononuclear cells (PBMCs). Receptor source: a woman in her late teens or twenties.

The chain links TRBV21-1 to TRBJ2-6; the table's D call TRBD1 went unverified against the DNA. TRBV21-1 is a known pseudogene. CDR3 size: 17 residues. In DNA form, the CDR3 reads TGTGCCAGCAGCACGGACAGGTCCCCCTCTGGGGCCAACGTCCTGACTTTC. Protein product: CASSTDRSPSGANVLTF.

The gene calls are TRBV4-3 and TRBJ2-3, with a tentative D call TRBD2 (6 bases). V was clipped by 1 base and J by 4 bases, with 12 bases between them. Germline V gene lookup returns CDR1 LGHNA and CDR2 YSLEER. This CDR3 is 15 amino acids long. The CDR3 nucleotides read TGCGCCAGCAGCCAAGGGGGGGTTGGGGCAGATACGCAGTATTTT. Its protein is CASSQGGVGADTQYF.